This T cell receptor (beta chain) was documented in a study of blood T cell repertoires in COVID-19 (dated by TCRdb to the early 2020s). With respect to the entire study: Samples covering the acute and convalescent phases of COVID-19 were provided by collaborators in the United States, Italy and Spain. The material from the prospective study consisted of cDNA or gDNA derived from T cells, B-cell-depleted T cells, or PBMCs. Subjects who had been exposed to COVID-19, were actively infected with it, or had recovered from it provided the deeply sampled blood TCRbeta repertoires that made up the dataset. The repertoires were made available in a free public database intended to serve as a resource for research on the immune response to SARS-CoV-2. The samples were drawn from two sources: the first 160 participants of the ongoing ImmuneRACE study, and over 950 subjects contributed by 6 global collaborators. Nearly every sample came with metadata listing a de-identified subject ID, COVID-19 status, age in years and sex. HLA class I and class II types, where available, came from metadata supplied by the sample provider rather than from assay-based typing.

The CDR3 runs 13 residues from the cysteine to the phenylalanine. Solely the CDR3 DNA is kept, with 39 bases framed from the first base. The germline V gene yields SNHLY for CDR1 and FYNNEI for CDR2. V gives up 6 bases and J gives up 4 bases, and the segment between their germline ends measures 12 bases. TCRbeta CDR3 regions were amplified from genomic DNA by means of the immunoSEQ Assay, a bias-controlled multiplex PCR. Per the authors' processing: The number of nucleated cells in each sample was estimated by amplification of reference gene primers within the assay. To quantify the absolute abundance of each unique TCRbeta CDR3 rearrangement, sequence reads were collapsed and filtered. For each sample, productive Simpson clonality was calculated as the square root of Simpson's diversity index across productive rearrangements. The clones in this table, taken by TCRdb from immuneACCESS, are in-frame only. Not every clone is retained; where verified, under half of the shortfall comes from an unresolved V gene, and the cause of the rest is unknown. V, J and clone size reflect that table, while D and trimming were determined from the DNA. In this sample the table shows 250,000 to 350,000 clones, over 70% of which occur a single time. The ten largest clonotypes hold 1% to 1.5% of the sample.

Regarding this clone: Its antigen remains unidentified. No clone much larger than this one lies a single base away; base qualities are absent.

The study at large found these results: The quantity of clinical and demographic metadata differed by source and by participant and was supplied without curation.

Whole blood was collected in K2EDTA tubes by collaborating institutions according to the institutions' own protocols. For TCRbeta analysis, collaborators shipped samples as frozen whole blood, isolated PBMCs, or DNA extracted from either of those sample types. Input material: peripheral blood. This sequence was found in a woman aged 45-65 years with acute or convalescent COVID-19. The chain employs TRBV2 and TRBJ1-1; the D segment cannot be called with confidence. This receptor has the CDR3 CASSAGPRTEAFF. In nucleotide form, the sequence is TGTGCCAGCAGCGCTGGGCCTCGCACTGAAGCTTTCTTT.